A selection of T cell receptor beta chains follows, all from one sample in a study of CD8 T cells in Susac syndrome. MiXCR, run by TCRdb on the immunoSEQ multiplex PCR reads, gives a single entry per CDR3 protein. The data show more than 150,000 distinct CDR3 sequences, with roughly 94% seen just once and 0.15% to 0.2% held by the top ten. Sequencing was done on a sample of CD8+ T cells from PBMCs. All receptors come from a human donor with Susac syndrome. Both conserved end residues are part of each CDR3. D genes are given only for firm matches. Not all rows give a size; the values are once, few, many and, for expanded clones, a class.

CDR3 protein	CDR3 DNA	D gene	V gene	clone size	J gene
CASSLDGGGNEQFF	TGCGCCAGCAGCTTGGACGGGGGAGGTAATGAGCAGTTCTTC	NA	TRBV5-1	NA	TRBJ2-1
CASSQDGTGHPNYGYTF	TGTGCCAGCAGCCAAGATGGGACAGGACATCCTAACTATGGCTACACCTTC	TRBD1	TRBV4-2	NA	TRBJ1-2
CASSLPVSYNEQFF	TGTGCCAGCAGTTTACCTGTTTCCTACAATGAGCAGTTCTTC	NA	TRBV28	NA	TRBJ2-1
CSVVPAIRTDTQYF	TGCAGCGTTGTTCCGGCGATCCGCACAGATACGCAGTATTTT	NA	TRBV29-1	NA	TRBJ2-3
CASSVTGESPLHF	TGTGCCAGTAGTGTTACAGGGGAATCACCCCTCCACTTT	TRBD1	TRBV19	once	TRBJ1-6
CASSDLWGGNQPQHF	TGCGCCAGCAGTGATCTCTGGGGGGGCAATCAGCCCCAGCATTTT	NA	TRBV10-2	NA	TRBJ1-5
CASSSTTGSHQPQHF	TGTGCCAGCAGTTCAACGACAGGGAGTCATCAGCCCCAGCATTTT	TRBD1	TRBV12-3/TRBV12-4	NA	TRBJ1-5
CASSSNTGARGYTF	TGTGCCAGCAGCTCCAATACAGGGGCGAGGGGCTACACCTTC	TRBD1	TRBV9	NA	TRBJ1-2
CASTDLGQGNTEAFF	TGTGCCAGCACCGATCTGGGACAGGGGAACACTGAAGCTTTCTTT	TRBD1	TRBV5-6	NA	TRBJ1-1
CASSLRDGYQETQYF	TGTGCCAGCAGCTTGCGGGACGGGTATCAAGAGACCCAGTACTTC	NA	TRBV13	NA	TRBJ2-5
CASSLITGVYGYTF	TGTGCCAGCAGCTTGATCACAGGGGTCTATGGCTACACCTTC	TRBD1	TRBV5-4	NA	TRBJ1-2
CAWSVSGGPYNEQFF	TGTGCCTGGAGTGTTAGCGGGGGACCCTACAATGAGCAGTTCTTC	TRBD2	TRBV30	NA	TRBJ2-1
CASSRGHRGYTF	TGTGCCAGCAGTAGGGGACATAGGGGCTACACCTTC	NA	TRBV12-3/TRBV12-4	NA	TRBJ1-2
CASSEGRTPAGTEAFF	TGTGCCAGCAGTGAAGGCAGGACCCCGGCAGGCACTGAAGCTTTCTTT	NA	TRBV2	NA	TRBJ1-1
CASTFHLGLHSNTQYF	TGTGCCAGCACCTTTCATCTGGGACTACACTCAAATACGCAGTATTTT	TRBD2	TRBV12-3/TRBV12-4	NA	TRBJ2-3
CASSPGRNYGYTF	TGTGCCAGCAGCCCCGGACGGAACTATGGCTACACCTTC	NA	TRBV13	NA	TRBJ1-2
CAWSVRKGGYNSPLHF	TGTGCCTGGAGTGTAAGGAAGGGAGGATATAATTCACCCCTCCACTTT	NA	TRBV30	NA	TRBJ1-6
CSAGTGDTEAFF	TGCAGTGCTGGGACAGGGGACACTGAAGCTTTCTTT	TRBD1	TRBV20-1	NA	TRBJ1-1
CSVVYGDQPQHF	TGCAGCGTTGTATATGGGGATCAGCCCCAGCATTTT	NA	TRBV29-1	NA	TRBJ1-5
CASSLRGTGNEQFF	TGTGCCAGCAGTTTACGCGGGACAGGCAATGAGCAGTTCTTC	TRBD1	TRBV28	NA	TRBJ2-1
CASSVNRQWLLGANVLTF	TGTGCCAGCAGCGTAAACAGACAGTGGCTTTTGGGGGCCAACGTCCTGACTTTC	NA	TRBV9	NA	TRBJ2-6